The 9 T cell receptor beta chains presented below share a single source sample, sequenced in a study of T cell clonality in common variable immunodeficiency. Only in-frame clones appear in the TCRdb table, and some are missing; sequencing was by immunoSEQ multiplex PCR. The sample has about 52,000 clones, none seen only once. The sample was peripheral blood mononuclear cells. These receptors were obtained from a person aged 18-70 years in good health.

This clone occurred many times. The read finishes 3 residues shy of the CDR3 end, and the germline J gene is used to complete it. The rearrangement uses TRBV6-2 or TRBV6-3 and TRBJ1-2, with D uncertain. This CDR3 has 11 residues. Deletions cut 3 bases from V and 7 bases from J, with 6 bases between. Germline CDR1 MNHEY, CDR2 SVGEGT. The DNA read from the CDR3 is TGTGCCAGCAGTTATTCTAGTGGC. It encodes CASSYSSG. The entire CDR3 protein reads CASSYSSGYTF.

This clone was detected ten times or more. The read comes to an end 3 residues before the CDR3 does, leaving the germline J gene to fill in the end. The gene calls are TRBV19 and TRBJ2-7; 9 bases map to TRBD2. Germline CDR1 LNHDA, CDR2 SQIVND (reference sequence). The CDR3 contains 15 residues. The ends lost 5 bases at V and 3 bases at J; junction bases unmatched: 8. The sequenced part of the CDR3 DNA is TGTGCCAGTAGTGCTTCGACTAGCGGCTTCTACGAG. It codes for CASSASTSGFYE. In full, the CDR3 is CASSASTSGFYEQYF. The entire variable domain, with the rest obtained from reference TRBV19 and TRBJ2-7, is as follows: DGGITQSPKYLFRKEGQNVTLSCEQNLNHDAMYWYRQDPGQGLRLIYYSQIVNDFQKGDIAEGYSVSREKKESFPLTVTSAQKNPTAFYLCASSASTSGFYEQYFGPGTRLTVT.

The table lists this clone with many counts. The read terminates 3 residues before the CDR3 end, so the remaining end is supplied by the germline J gene. The chain links TRBV7-2 to TRBJ2-7; 9 nucleotides align to TRBD2. The germline V gene encodes CDR1 SGHTA and CDR2 FQGNSA. The V and J ends lost 5 bases and 3 bases, in that order; junction bases with no gene match: 8. The CDR3 is made up of 15 amino acids. CDR3 amino acids: CASSKTSGSLYEQYF. The DNA read from the CDR3 is TGTGCCAGCAGCAAGACTAGCGGCTCTCTCTACGAG. The variable domain in full, completed from reference TRBV7-2 and TRBJ2-7, reads GAGVSQSPSNKVTEKGKDVELRCDPISGHTALYWYRQSLGQGLEFLIYFQGNSAPDKSGLPSDRFSAERTGGSVSTLTIQRTQQEDSAVYLCASSKTSGSLYEQYFGPGTRLTVT.

This clone was observed at least ten times. The missing CDR3 end, 3 residues past where the read stops, is filled in from the germline J gene. This sequence joins TRBV30 and TRBJ2-2; D possibly corresponds to TRBD1 (5 bases). The CDR3 has 15 amino acids. CDR1 GTSNPN and CDR2 SVGIG come from the germline V gene (reference sequence). The CDR3 bases that were read are TGTGCCTGGAGTGTACGTCGGCAGGGAAATGAAAAG. This translates into CAWSVRRQGNEK. The whole CDR3 sequence is CAWSVRRQGNEKLFF.

This clone was seen ten or more times. The CDR3 extends 3 residues past the end of the read, so its final part is completed from the germline J gene. V usage is TRBV20-1 and J usage is TRBJ2-1, with D unclear. The CDR3 covers 16 residues. Trimming cost V 0 bases and J 2 bases, with 14 bases left between them. CDR1 and CDR2 (germline): DFQATT, SNEGSKA (reference sequence). The CDR3 loop reads CSARDPQAPTYNEQFF. The DNA read from the CDR3 is TGCAGTGCTAGAGATCCCCAAGCGCCGACCTACAATGAG.

Many counts were recorded for this clone. The read finishes 3 residues shy of the CDR3 end, and the germline J gene is used to complete it. The chain joins TRBV7-6 to TRBJ1-1; D is ambiguous. This CDR3 comprises 14 residues. Germline V gene lookup returns CDR1 SGHVS and CDR2 FNYEAQ. Trimming stripped 6 bases from V and 7 bases from J, with 18 bases between. The CDR3 bases that were read are TGTGCCAGCAGTTCCCCGAATAGGCGGGATGAA. This codes for CASSSPNRRDE. The whole CDR3 protein reads CASSSPNRRDEAFF.

This clone was detected ten times or more. The sequenced fragment ends 3 residues before the CDR3 boundary, so the rest is inferred from the germline J gene. The chain uses TRBV6-1 and TRBJ2-5; 13 bases are shared with TRBD2. This CDR3 is built from 15 residues. Germline V gives CDR1 MNHNS, CDR2 SASEGT. Trimming cost V 3 bases and J 4 bases; bases outside gene matches: 2. The CDR3: CASSETSGGPETQYF. CDR3 DNA (partial): TGTGCCAGCAGTGAGACTAGCGGGGGGCCAGAGACC.

This clone was seen ten or more times. The read falls 3 residues short of the CDR3 end, and the missing part is taken from the germline J gene. The V call is TRBV7-6, the J call TRBJ1-2; weak D call: TRBD1 (5 bases). The V gene's germline CDR1 is SGHVS and CDR2 FNYEAQ. Trimming shortened V by 2 bases and J by 3 bases, and 13 bases separated the two germline ends. The CDR3 length is 15 residues. The CDR3 bases that were read are TGTGCCAGCAGCTTATTTCAGGGCGCCGACTATGGC. This gives the protein CASSLFQGADYG. The whole CDR3 is CASSLFQGADYGYTF.

This clone was seen repeatedly, ten times or more. The sequenced part of the CDR3 DNA is TGTGCCAGCAGCTTGAGGACAGGGCTGAACACTGAA. Translated, it gives CASSLRTGLNTE. The whole CDR3 reads CASSLRTGLNTEAFF. The chain carries TRBV7-2 and TRBJ1-1; 8 bases are a match to TRBD1. The read finishes 3 residues shy of the CDR3 end, and the germline J gene is used to complete it. In germline, CDR1 is SGHTA, CDR2 FQGNSA. This CDR3 is built from 15 residues. V dropped 3 bases and J dropped 0; count of bases not matched to a gene: 3. The complete variable domain, with remaining parts taken from reference TRBV7-2 and TRBJ1-1, reads GAGVSQSPSNKVTEKGKDVELRCDPISGHTALYWYRQSLGQGLEFLIYFQGNSAPDKSGLPSDRFSAERTGGSVSTLTIQRTQQEDSAVYLCASSLRTGLNTEAFFGQGTRLTVV.